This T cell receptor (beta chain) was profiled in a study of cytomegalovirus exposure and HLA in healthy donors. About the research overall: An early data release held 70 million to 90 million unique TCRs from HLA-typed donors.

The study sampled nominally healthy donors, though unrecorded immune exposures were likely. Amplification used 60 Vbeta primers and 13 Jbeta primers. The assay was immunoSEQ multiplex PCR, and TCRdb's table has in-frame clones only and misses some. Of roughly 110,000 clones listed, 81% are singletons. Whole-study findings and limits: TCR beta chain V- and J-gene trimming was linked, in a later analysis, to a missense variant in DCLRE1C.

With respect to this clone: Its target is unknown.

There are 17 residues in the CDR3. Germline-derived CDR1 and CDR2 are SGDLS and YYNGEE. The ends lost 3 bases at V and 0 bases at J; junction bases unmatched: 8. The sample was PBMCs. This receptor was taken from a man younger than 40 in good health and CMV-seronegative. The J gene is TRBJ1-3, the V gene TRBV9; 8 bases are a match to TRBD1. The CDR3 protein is CASSASGTGASGNTIYF. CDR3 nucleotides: TGTGCCAGCAGCGCATCCGGGACAGGCGCCTCTGGAAACACCATATATTTT.